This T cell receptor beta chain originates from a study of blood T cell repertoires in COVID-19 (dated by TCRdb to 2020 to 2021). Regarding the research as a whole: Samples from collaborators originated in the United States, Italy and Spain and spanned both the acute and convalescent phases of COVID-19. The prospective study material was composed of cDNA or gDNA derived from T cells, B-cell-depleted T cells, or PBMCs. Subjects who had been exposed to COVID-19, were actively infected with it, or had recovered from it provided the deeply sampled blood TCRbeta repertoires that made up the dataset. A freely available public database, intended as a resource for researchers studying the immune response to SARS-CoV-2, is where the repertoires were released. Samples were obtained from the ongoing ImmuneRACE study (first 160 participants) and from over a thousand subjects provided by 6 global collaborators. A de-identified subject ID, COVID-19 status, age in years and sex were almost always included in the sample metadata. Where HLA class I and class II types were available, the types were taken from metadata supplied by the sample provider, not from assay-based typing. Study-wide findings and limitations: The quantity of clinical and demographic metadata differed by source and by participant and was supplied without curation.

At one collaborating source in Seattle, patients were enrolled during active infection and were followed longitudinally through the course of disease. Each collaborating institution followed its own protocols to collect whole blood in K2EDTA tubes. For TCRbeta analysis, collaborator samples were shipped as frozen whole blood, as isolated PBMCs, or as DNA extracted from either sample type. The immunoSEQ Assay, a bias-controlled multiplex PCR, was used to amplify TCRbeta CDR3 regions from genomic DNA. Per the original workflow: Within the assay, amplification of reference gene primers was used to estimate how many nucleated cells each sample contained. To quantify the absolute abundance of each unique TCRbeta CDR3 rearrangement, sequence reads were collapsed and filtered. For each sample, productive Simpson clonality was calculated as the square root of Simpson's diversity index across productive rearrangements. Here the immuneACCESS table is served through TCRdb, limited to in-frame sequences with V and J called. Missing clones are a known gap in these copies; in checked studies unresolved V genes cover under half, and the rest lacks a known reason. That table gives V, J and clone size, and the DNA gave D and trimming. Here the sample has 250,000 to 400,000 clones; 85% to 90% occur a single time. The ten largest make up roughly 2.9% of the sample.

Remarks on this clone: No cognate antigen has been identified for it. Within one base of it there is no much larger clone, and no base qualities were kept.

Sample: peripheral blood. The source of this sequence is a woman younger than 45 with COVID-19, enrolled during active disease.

The bases read TGTGCCAGCAGCTTACACCGACAGAATTCACCCCTCCACTTT. This gives the protein CASSLHRQNSPLHF. The chain joins TRBV5-5 to TRBJ1-6, with a weak D call of TRBD1 (5 bases match). The CDR3 spans 14 residues, from the cysteine through the phenylalanine. Of all the DNA, just the CDR3 is kept, 42 bases in frame from base 1. CDR1 and CDR2 are drawn from the germline V gene (reference sequence): SGHKS, YYEKEE. The V and J ends are trimmed by 2 bases and 7 bases, leaving 10 bases between them.